A single T cell receptor (beta chain) is shown here with its context. V lost 4 bases to trimming and J lost 4 bases; unmatched junction nucleotides: 13. CDR3 length equals 17 residues. Germline V gene data show CDR1 as MGHRA and CDR2 as YSYEKL. Libraries were prepared by immunoSEQ multiplex PCR; TCRdb keeps only in-frame clonotypes and omits some of them. Of over 1.4 million clones listed, roughly 96% are singletons. The data were taken from a study of shared clonotypes between healthy human individuals. This clonotype was sampled from a young man in good health. The sample was naive CD4+ T cells sorted from blood. The subset here: CD45RA+ positively selected. This chain joins TRBV4-1 and TRBJ2-4, with 7 bases that match TRBD2. For the CDR3, the DNA is TGCGCCAGCAGCCTAGGCTTCTTATACGGGGGGAAAAACATTCAGTACTTC. Amino acids: CASSLGFLYGGKNIQYF.